The TCR beta chain under discussion was sequenced for a study of Graves' ophthalmopathy and Graves' hyperthyroidism. About the research overall: Over 18 months of follow-up, stable hyperthyroidism required that no ophthalmopathy appear.

The J segment lost 7 bases and the V segment lost 4 bases, leaving 6 bases of the junction unmatched. CDR3 length: 12 residues. Germline CDR1 reads GTSNPN; CDR2 reads SVGIG (reference sequence). Orbital computed tomography, thyroid ultrasound, TRAb, serum thyroxine and clinical symptoms formed the basis of diagnosis. The authors amplified TCR beta CDR3 regions, and they did so from RNA transcripts for repertoire sequencing. First-round RT-PCR used HTBI primers; second-round multiplex PCR followed. MiXCR, applied by TCRdb to the multiplex PCR reads, yields one record per CDR3 protein. This sample has some 1.1 million distinct CDR3 sequences, with roughly 35% found just once. This clonotype was seen a few times.

The gene calls are TRBV30 and TRBJ2-7; TRBD1 matches at 8 bases. The sequencing sample was made of peripheral blood or thyroid tissue (not recorded which). The sequence came from an adult man with Graves' hyperthyroidism. CDR3 loop: CAWTGGPEEQYF. CDR3 coding DNA: TGTGCCTGGACAGGGGGCCCTGAAGAGCAGTACTTC. Together with reference TRBV30 and TRBJ2-7, the CDR3 gives the full variable domain: SQTIHQWPATLVQPVGSPLSLECTVEGTSNPNLYWYRQAAGRGLQLLFYSVGIGQISSEVPQNLSASRPQDRQFILSSKKLLLSDSGFYLCAWTGGPEEQYFGPGTRLTVT.